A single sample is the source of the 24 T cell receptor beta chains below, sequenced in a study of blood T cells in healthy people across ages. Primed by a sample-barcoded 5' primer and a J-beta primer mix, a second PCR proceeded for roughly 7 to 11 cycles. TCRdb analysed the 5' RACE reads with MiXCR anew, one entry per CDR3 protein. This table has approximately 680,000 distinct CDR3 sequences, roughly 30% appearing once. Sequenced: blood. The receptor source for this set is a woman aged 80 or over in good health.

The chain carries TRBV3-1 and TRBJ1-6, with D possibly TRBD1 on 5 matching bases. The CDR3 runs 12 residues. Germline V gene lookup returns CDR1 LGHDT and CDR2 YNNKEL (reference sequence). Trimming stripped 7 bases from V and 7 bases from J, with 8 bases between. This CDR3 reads CASTRQNSPLHF. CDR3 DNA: TGTGCCAGCACCCGACAGAATTCACCCCTCCACTTT.

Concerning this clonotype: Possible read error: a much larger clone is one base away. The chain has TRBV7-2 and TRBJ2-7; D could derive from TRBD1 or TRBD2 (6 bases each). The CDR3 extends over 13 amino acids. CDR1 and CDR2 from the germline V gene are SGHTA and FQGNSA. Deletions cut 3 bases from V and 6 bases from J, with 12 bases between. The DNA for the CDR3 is TGTGCCAGCAGCTTGCAGGGGAGGAGCGAGCAGTACTTC. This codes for CASSLQGRSEQYF.

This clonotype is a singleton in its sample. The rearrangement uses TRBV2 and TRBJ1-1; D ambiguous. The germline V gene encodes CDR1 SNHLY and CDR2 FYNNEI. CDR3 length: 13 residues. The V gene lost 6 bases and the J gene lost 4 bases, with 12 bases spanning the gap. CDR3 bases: TGTGCCAGCAGCGGGCCGGAGGGCACTGAAGCTTTCTTT. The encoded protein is CASSGPEGTEAFF.

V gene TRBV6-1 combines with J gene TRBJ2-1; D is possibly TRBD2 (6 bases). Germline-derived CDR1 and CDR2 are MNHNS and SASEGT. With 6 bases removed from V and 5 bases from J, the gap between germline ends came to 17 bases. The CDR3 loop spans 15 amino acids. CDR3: CASSVAVFLNNEQFF. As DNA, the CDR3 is TGTGCCAGCAGCGTAGCGGTATTTTTGAACAATGAGCAGTTCTTC.

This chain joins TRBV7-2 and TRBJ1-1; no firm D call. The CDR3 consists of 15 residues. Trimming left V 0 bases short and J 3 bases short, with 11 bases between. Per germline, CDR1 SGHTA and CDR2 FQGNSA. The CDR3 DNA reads TGTGCCAGCAGCTTAGCTCGGAATGGGTACACTGAAGCTTTCTTT. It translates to CASSLARNGYTEAFF.

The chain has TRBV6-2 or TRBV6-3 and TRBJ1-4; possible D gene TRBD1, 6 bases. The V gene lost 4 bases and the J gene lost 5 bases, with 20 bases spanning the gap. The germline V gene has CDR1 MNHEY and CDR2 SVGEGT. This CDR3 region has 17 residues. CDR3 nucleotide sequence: TGTGCCAGCAGTTTCACCGTGTTGGACAGTTTAAATGAAAAACTGTTTTTT. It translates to CASSFTVLDSLNEKLFF.

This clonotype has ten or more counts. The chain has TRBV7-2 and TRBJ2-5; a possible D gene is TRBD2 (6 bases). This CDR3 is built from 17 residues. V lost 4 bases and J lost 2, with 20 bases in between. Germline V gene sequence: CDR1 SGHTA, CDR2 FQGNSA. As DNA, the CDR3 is TGTGCCAGCAGCTCAGAACTCGGGACTGTAAATCAAGAGACCCAGTACTTC. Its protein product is CASSSELGTVNQETQYF.

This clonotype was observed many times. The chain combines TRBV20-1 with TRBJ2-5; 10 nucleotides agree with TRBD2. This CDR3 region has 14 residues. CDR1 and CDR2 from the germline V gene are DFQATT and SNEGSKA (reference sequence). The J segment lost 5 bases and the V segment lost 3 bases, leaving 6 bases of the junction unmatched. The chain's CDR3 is CSASPAGGPETQYF. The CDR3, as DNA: TGCAGTGCTAGCCCAGCGGGGGGGCCGGAGACCCAGTACTTC.

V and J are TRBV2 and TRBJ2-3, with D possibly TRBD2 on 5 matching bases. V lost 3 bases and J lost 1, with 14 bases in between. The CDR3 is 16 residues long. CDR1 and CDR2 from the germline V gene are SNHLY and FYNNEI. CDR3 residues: CASSDEGSLRTDTQYF. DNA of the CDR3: TGTGCCAGCAGTGATGAGGGTAGCCTACGCACAGATACGCAGTATTTT.

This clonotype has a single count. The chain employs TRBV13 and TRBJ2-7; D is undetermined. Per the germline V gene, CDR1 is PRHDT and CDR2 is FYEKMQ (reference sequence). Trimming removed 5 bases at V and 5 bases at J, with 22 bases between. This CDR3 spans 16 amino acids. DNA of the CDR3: TGTGCCAGCAGCCCATCCCGGCGGCGAAGTAGCCACGAGCAGTACTTC. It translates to CASSPSRRRSSHEQYF.

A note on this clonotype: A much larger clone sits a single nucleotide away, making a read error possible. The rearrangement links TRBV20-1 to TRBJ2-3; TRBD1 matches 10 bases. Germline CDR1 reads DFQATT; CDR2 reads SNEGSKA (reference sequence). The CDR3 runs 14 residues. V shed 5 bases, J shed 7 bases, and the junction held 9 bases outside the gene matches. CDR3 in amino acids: CSAGIPGQGNTQYF. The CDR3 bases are TGCAGTGCTGGGATTCCGGGACAGGGGAATACGCAGTATTTT.

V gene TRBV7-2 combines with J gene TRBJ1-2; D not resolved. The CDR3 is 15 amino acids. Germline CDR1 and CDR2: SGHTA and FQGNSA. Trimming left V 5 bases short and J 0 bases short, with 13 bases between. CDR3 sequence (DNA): TGTGCCAGCAGCCTCAACTCGCCTGCTAACTATGGCTACACCTTC. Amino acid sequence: CASSLNSPANYGYTF.

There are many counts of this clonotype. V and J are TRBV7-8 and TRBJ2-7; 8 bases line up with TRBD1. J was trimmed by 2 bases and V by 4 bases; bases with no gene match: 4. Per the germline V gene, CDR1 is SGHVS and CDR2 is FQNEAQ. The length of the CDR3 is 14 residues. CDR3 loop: CASSSDRGPYEQYF. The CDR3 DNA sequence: TGTGCCAGCAGCTCAGACAGGGGACCCTACGAGCAGTACTTC.

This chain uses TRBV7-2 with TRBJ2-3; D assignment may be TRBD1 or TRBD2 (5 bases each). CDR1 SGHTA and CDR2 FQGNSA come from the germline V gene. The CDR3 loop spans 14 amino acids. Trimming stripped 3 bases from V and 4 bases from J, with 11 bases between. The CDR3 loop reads CASSLRVGADTQYF. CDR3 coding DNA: TGTGCCAGCAGCTTGAGGGTAGGGGCAGATACGCAGTATTTT. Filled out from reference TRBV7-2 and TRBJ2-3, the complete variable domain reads GAGVSQSPSNKVTEKGKDVELRCDPISGHTALYWYRQSLGQGLEFLIYFQGNSAPDKSGLPSDRFSAERTGGSVSTLTIQRTQQEDSAVYLCASSLRVGADTQYFGPGTRLTVL.

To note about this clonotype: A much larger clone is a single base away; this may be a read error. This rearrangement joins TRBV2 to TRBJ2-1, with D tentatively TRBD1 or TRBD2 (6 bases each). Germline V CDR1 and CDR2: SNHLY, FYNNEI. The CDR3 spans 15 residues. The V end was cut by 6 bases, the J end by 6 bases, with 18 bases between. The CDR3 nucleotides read TGTGCCAGCAGCGTGGGACGGGGGCCCTTCAATGAGCAGTTCTTC. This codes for CASSVGRGPFNEQFF.

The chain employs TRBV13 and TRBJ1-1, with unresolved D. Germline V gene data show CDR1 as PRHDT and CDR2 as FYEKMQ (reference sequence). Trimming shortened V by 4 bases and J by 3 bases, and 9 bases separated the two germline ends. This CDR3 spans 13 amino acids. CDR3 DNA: TGTGCCAGCAGCTCCCCCAGCTACACTGAAGCTTTCTTT. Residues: CASSSPSYTEAFF.

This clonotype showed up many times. The CDR3 DNA sequence: TGTGCCAGCAACCCGGGGGGGACCCAGTACTTC. Protein product: CASNPGGTQYF. V usage is TRBV2 and J usage is TRBJ2-5, with 7 nucleotides matching TRBD2. CDR1 SNHLY and CDR2 FYNNEI come from the germline V gene. V lost 7 bases and J lost 7; bases outside the gene matches: 3. The CDR3 extends over 11 amino acids.

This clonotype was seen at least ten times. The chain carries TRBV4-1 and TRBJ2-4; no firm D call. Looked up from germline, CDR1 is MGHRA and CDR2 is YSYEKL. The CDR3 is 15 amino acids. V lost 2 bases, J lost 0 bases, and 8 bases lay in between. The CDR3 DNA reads TGCGCCAGCAGCCAAACTACACTAGCCAAAAACATTCAGTACTTC. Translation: CASSQTTLAKNIQYF.

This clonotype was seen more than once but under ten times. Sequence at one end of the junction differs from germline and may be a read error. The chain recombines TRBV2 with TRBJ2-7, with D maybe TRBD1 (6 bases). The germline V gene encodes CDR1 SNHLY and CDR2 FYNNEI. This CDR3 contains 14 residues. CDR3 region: CASRKGESSYGQYF. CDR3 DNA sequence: TGTGCCAGCAGGAAGGGGGAGAGCTCCTACGGGCAGTACTTC.

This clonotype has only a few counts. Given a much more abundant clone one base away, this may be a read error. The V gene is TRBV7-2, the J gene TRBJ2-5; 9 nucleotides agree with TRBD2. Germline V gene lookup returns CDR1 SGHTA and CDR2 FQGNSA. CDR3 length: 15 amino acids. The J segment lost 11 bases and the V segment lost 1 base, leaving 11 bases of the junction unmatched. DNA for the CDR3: TGTGCCAGCAGCTTAGTAGCGGGGGAGATGAATGAGCAGTACTTC. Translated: CASSLVAGEMNEQYF.

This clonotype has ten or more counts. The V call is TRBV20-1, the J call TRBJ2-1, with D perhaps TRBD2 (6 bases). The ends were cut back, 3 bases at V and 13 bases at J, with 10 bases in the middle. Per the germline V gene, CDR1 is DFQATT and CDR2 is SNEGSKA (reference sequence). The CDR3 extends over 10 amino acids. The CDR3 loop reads CSASRDSQFF. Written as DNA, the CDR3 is TGCAGTGCTAGTAGGGACTCCCAGTTCTTC.

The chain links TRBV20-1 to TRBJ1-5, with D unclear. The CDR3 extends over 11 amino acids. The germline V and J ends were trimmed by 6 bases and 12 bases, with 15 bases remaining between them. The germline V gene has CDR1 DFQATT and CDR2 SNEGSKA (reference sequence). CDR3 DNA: TGCAGTGCCAAACACCAGGATATCCAGCATTTT. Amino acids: CSAKHQDIQHF.

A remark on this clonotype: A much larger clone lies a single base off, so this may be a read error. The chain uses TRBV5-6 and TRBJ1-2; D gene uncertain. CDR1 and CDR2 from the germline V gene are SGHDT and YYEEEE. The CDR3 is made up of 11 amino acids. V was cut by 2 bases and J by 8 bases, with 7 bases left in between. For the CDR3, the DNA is TGTGCCAGCAGCTTTAGGTCCGGCTACACCTTC. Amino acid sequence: CASSFRSGYTF.

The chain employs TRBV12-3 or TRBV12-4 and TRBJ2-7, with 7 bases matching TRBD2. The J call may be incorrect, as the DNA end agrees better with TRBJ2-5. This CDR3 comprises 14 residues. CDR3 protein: CASTRGDYSKTQYF. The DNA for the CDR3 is TGTGCCAGCACCCGGGGGGACTACTCGAAGACCCAGTACTTC.